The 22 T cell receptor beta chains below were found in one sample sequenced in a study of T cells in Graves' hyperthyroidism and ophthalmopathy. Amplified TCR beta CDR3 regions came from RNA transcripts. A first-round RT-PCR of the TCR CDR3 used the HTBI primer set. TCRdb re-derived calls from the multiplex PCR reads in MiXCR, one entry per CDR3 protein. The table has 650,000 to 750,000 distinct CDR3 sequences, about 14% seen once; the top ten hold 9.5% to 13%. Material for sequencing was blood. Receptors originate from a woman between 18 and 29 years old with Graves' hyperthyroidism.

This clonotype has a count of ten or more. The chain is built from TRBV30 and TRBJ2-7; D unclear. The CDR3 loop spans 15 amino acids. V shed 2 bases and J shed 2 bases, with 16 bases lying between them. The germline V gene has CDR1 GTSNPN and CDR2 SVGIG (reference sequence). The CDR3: CAWSSPPRSTYEQYF. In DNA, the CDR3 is TGTGCCTGGAGTTCTCCGCCGAGGTCTACCTACGAGCAGTACTTC.

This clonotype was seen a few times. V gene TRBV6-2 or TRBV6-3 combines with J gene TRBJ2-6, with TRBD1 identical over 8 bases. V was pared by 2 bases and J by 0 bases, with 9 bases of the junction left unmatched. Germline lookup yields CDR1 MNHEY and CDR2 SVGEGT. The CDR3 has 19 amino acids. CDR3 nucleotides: TGTGCCAGCAGTTACGCCTCCGACAGGGGTTTCTCTGGGGCCAACGTCCTGACTTTC. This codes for CASSYASDRGFSGANVLTF.

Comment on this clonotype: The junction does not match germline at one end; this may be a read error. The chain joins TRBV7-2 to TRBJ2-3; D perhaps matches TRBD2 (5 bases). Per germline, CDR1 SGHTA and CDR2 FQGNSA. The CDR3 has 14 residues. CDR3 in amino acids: CAGSPRTSTDTQYF. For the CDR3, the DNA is TGTGCCGGCAGCCCCCGGACTAGCACAGATACGCAGTATTTT.

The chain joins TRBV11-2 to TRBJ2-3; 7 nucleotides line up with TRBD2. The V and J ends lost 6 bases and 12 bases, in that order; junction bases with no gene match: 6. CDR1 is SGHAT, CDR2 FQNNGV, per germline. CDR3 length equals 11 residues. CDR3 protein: CASRSTSRQYF. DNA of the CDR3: TGTGCCAGCAGGTCGACTAGCAGACAGTATTTT.

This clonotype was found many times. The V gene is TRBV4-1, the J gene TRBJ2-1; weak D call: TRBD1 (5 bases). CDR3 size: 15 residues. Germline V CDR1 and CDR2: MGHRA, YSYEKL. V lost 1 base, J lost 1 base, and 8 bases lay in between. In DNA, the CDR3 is TGCGCCAGCAGCCAAGTCAGGACATCCTACAATGAGCAGTTCTTC. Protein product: CASSQVRTSYNEQFF.

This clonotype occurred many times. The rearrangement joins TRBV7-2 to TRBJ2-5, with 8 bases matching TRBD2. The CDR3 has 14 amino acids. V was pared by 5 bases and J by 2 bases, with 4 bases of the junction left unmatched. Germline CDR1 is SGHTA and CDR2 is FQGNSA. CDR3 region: CASSRGGGQETQYF. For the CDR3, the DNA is TGTGCCAGCAGCCGGGGGGGGGGGCAAGAGACCCAGTACTTC.

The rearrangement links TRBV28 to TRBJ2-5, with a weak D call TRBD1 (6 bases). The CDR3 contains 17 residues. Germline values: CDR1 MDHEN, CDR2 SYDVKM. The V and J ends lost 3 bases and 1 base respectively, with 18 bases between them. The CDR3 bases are TGTGCCAGCAGTTTGCTCTGGCTGCCACAGGGCCAAGAGACCCAGTACTTC. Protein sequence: CASSLLWLPQGQETQYF.

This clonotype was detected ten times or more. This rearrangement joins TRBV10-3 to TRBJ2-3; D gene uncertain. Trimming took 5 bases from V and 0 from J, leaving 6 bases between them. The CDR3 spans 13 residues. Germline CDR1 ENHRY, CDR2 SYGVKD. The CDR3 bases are TGTGCCATCAGTAGGAGTAGCACAGATACGCAGTATTTT. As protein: CAISRSSTDTQYF.

The CDR3 DNA reads as TGTGCCAGCAGGGTGGGGCGCGTGGCTGAAAAACTGTTTTTT. Residues: CASRVGRVAEKLFF. The rearrangement joins TRBV28 to TRBJ1-4; a possible D gene is TRBD1 (5 bases). Trimming stripped 6 bases from V and 7 bases from J, with 15 bases between. The CDR3 is made up of 14 amino acids. CDR1 and CDR2 (germline): MDHEN, SYDVKM. The full variable domain, completed using reference TRBV28 and TRBJ1-4, is DVKVTQSSRYLVKRTGEKVFLECVQDMDHENMFWYRQDPGLGLRLIYFSYDVKMKEKGDIPEGYSVSREKKERFSLILESASTNQTSMYLCASRVGRVAEKLFFGSGTQLSVL.

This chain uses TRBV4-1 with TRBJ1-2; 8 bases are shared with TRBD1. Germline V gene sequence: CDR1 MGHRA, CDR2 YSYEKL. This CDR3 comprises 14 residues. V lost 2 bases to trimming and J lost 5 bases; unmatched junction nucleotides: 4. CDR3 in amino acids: CASSQWTGSYGYTF. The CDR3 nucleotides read TGCGCCAGCAGCCAATGGACAGGGAGTTATGGCTACACCTTC.

The CDR3 bases are TGTGCCAGCAGTTATGACGGCACCGGCGGAGCCAAAAACATTCAGTACTTC. It encodes CASSYDGTGGAKNIQYF. The chain employs TRBV6-1 and TRBJ2-4; D not certain. CDR3 length: 17 amino acids. The germline V gene has CDR1 MNHNS and CDR2 SASEGT. Trimming took off 5 bases at V and 0 bases at J, with 17 bases between the two ends.

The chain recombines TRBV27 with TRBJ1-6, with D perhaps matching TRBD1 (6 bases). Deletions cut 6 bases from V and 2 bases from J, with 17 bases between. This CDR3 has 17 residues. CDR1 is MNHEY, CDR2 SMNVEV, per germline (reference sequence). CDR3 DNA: TGTGCCAGCAGGGGGTGGCGGGCAGGGGCCTATAATTCACCCCTCCACTTT. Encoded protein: CASRGWRAGAYNSPLHF.

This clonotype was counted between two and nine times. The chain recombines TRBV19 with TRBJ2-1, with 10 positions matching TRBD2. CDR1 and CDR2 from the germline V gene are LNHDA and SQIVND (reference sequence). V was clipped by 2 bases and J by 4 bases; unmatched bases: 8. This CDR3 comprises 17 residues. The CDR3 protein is CASSILGLAGGYNEQFF. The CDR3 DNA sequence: TGTGCCAGTAGTATACTGGGTTTAGCGGGGGGTTACAATGAGCAGTTCTTC. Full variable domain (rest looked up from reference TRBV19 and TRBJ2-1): DGGITQSPKYLFRKEGQNVTLSCEQNLNHDAMYWYRQDPGQGLRLIYYSQIVNDFQKGDIAEGYSVSREKKESFPLTVTSAQKNPTAFYLCASSILGLAGGYNEQFFGPGTRLTVL.

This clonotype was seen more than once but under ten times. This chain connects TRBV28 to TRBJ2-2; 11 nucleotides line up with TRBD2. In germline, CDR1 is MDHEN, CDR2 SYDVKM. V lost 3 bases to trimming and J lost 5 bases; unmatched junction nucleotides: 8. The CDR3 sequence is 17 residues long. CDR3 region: CASSLRLAGGDTGELFF. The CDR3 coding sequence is TGTGCCAGCAGTTTGAGGCTAGCGGGAGGTGATACCGGGGAGCTGTTTTTT.

The CDR3 DNA is TGTGCCAGCAGTGATAACAGACGGTACCAAGAGACCCAGTACTTC. Its protein is CASSDNRRYQETQYF. The chain uses TRBV2 and TRBJ2-5; D remains unclear. The germline CDR1 and CDR2 sequences are SNHLY and FYNNEI. The CDR3 consists of 15 residues. Trimming took off 3 bases at V and 0 bases at J, with 11 bases between the two ends. The full variable domain, with the rest looked up from reference TRBV2 and TRBJ2-5, is EPEVTQTPSHQVTQMGQEVILRCVPISNHLYFYWYRQILGQKVEFLVSFYNNEISEKSEIFDDQFSVERPDGSNFTLKIRSTKLEDSAMYFCASSDNRRYQETQYFGPGTRLLVL.

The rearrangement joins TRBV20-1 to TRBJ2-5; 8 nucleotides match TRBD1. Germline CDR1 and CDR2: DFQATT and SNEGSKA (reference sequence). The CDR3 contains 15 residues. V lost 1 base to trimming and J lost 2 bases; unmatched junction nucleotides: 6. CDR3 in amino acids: CSARGDRRGQETQYF. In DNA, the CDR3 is TGCAGTGCTAGAGGGGACAGGAGGGGACAAGAGACCCAGTACTTC.

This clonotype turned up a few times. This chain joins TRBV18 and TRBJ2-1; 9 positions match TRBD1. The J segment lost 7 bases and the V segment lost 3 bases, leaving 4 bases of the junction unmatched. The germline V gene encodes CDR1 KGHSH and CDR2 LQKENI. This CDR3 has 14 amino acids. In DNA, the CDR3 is TGTGCCAGCTCACCCGGGACAGGGAGGAATGAGCAGTTCTTC. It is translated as CASSPGTGRNEQFF.

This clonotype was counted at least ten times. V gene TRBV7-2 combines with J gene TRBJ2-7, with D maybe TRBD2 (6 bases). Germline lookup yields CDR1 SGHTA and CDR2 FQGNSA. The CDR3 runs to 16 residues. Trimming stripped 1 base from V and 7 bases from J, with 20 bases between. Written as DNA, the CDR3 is TGTGCCAGCAGCTTAGACATAGGACTAACTGATTGGGAGCAGTACTTC. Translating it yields CASSLDIGLTDWEQYF.

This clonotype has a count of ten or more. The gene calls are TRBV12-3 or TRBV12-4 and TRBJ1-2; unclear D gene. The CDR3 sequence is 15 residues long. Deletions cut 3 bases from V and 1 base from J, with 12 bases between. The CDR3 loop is CASSFGSESNYGYTF. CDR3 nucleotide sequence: TGTGCCAGCAGTTTCGGGTCTGAGAGTAACTATGGCTACACCTTC.

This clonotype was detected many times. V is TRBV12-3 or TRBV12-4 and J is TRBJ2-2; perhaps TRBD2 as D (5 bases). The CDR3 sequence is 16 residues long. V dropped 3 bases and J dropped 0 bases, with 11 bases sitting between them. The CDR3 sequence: CASSFELGSNTGELFF. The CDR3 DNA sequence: TGTGCCAGCAGTTTCGAACTAGGATCGAACACCGGGGAGCTGTTTTTT.

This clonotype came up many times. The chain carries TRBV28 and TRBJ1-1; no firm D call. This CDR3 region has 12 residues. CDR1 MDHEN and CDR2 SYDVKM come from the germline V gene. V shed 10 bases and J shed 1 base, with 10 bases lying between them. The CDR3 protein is CATCRGNTEAFF. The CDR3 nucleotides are TGTGCCACCTGCCGGGGGAACACTGAAGCTTTCTTT.

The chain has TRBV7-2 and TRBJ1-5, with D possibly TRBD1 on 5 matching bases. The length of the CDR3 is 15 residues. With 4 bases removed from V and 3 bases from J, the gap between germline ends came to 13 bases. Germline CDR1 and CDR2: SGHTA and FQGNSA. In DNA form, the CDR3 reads TGTGCCAGCAGCTACTTAACAGGATTCAATCAGCCCCAGCATTTT. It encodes CASSYLTGFNQPQHF. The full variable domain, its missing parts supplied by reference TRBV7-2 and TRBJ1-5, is GAGVSQSPSNKVTEKGKDVELRCDPISGHTALYWYRQSLGQGLEFLIYFQGNSAPDKSGLPSDRFSAERTGGSVSTLTIQRTQQEDSAVYLCASSYLTGFNQPQHFGDGTRLSIL.